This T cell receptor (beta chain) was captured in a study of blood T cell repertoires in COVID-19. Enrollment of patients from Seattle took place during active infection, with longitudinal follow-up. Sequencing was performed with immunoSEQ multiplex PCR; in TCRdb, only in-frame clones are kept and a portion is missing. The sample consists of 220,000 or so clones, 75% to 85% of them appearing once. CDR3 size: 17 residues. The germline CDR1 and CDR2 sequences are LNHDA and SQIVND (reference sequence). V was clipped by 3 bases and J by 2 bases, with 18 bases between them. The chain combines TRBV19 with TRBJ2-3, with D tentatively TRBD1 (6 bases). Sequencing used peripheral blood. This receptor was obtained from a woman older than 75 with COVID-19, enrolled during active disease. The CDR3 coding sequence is TGTGCCAGTAGTATGAGAAGGCAGGGGTGGTCCACAGATACGCAGTATTTT. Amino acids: CASSMRRQGWSTDTQYF.